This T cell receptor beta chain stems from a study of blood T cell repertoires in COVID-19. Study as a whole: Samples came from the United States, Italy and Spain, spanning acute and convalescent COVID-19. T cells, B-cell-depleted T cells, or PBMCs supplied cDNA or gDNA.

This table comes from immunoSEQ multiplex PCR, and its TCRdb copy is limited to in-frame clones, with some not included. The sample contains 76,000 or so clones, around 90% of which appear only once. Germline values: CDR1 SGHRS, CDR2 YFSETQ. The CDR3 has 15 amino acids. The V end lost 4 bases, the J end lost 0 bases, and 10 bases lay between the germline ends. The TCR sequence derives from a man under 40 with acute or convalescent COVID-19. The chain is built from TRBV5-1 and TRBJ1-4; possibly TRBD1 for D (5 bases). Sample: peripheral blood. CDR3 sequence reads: CASSAGGTTNEKLFF. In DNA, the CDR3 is TGCGCCAGCAGCGCCGGGGGAACAACTAATGAAAAACTGTTTTTT.